This record looks at one T cell receptor beta chain sequence and its context. Its matching antigen is unknown. Between the trimmed V and J ends, which lost 2 bases and 3 bases, there was a span of 12 bases. This CDR3 contains 15 residues. CDR1 is MNHEY and CDR2 is SMNVEV in the germline V gene (reference sequence). These data come from a study of long-term antiretroviral therapy in people with HIV. Clinicians in the United States treated all participants with HIV. It was version v3.0 of the immunoSEQ assay that was run at survey level. Sequencing targeted roughly 40,000-50,000 T-cell genomes per sample. The repertoire was sequenced with immunoSEQ multiplex PCR; TCRdb's copy has only in-frame clones and lacks some. The sample holds more than 25,000 clones; approximately 91% are singletons and the top ten take approximately 3.9%. Study-level results: The data indicate that diversity increased after ART but remained below transplant donor controls. Repertoires in HIV (unlike those of controls) had narrower CDR3 length ranges.

This TCR was sampled from a man younger than 30 with HIV. The sample consisted of unsorted PBMCs, taken 3.1 years after starting antiretroviral therapy. This sequence joins TRBV27 and TRBJ2-3; D possibly corresponds to TRBD2 (6 bases). The CDR3 region is CASSLAGHGTDTQYF. The CDR3 region has the DNA TGTGCCAGCAGTTTAGCGGGGCACGGGACAGATACGCAGTATTTT.